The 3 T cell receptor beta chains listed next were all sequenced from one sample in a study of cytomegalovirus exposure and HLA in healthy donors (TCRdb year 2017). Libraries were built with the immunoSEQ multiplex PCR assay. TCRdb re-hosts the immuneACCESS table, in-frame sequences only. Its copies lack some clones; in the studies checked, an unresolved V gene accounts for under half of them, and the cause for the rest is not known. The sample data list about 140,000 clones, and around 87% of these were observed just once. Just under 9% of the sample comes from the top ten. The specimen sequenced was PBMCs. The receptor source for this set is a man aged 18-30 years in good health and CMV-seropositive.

CDR3 in amino acids: CASSLGGNTYEQYF. The CDR3 bases are TGTGCCAGCAGCTTAGGTGGCAACACCTACGAGCAGTACTTC. This chain links TRBV7-9 with TRBJ2-7; D remains unclear. The germline CDR1 and CDR2 sequences are SEHNR and FQNEAQ (reference sequence). The CDR3 runs to 14 residues. The V end was cut by 1 base, the J end by 2 bases, with 9 bases between.

The CDR3 spells CASSLAEAAYGYTF. The DNA of the CDR3 is TGTGCCAGCAGCTTGGCCGAGGCAGCTTATGGCTACACCTTC. The chain links TRBV5-6 to TRBJ1-2; no clear D. Trimming shortened V by 0 bases and J by 5 bases, and 11 bases separated the two germline ends. Germline V CDR1 and CDR2: SGHDT, YYEEEE. The CDR3 is made up of 14 amino acids.

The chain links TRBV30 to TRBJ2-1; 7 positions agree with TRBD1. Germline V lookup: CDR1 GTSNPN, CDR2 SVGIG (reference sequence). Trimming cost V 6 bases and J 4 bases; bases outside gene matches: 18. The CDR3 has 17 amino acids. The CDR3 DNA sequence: TGTGCCTGCACAATCAACAGGGGCCTGTCGGGGTACAATGAGCAGTTCTTC. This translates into CACTINRGLSGYNEQFF.